The present T cell receptor beta chain was sequenced within a study of human T cells and chemical hapten exposure. Specified time point: healthy volunteer bleed at 6 weeks. Sequencing started from total RNA isolated from unfractionated whole blood. Individual cDNA molecules each carried unique molecular identifiers attached by the library. Original data processing: The number of TCRs in each sample had a median of approximately 95,000 and spanned about 20,000 to 690,600. TCRdb redid the calling of the RACE reads with MiXCR, one entry per CDR3 protein. The V and J calls reflect TCRdb's pipeline rather than the authors' work. The sample lists some 81,000 distinct CDR3 sequences; about 8.6% were seen once. This clonotype showed up many times. The sequencing sample was made of whole blood. The TCR sequence derives from a female donor in good health. Some clones in this sample may be carry-over from other donors' samples.

As DNA, the CDR3 is TGTGCCAGCAGCCGGGCGGGAGGCTCGCGGCAGGAAGCTTTCTTT. It codes for CASSRAGGSRQEAFF. This chain joins TRBV7-8 and TRBJ1-1; D call uncertain. Germline CDR1 and CDR2: SGHVS and FQNEAQ. The germline V and J ends were trimmed by 5 bases and 8 bases, with 21 bases remaining between them. This CDR3 has 15 amino acids.